One sample yielded the 22 T cell receptor beta chains listed below, sequenced in a study of identical twins. MiXCR, run by TCRdb on the 5' RACE reads, gives a single entry per CDR3 protein. The profile shows under 900,000 distinct CDR3 sequences, about 20% of them singletons. This sample also belongs to another study, concerning T cells expressing NK-cell markers.

The material sequenced was PBMCs. All receptors come from a woman between 18 and 29 years old in good health.

This clonotype has ten or more counts. The chain links TRBV12-3 or TRBV12-4 to TRBJ2-3; D gene ambiguous. The CDR3 runs to 13 residues. V was clipped by 6 bases and J by 5 bases, with 12 bases between them. The CDR3 reads CASRFGRGDTQYF. CDR3 nucleotides: TGTGCCAGCAGATTCGGACGAGGAGATACGCAGTATTTT.

Many counts were recorded for this clonotype. The V gene is TRBV6-4, the J gene TRBJ1-1; 11 bases match TRBD1. The CDR3 has 14 residues. The germline V gene encodes CDR1 MRHNA and CDR2 SNTAGT. The V segment lost 4 bases and the J segment 4 bases; nucleotides outside the gene matches: 2. CDR3 in DNA: TGTGCCAGCAGTGCCGGGACAGGGGGCACTGAAGCTTTCTTT. This encodes CASSAGTGGTEAFF.

This clonotype was counted only a few times. The V call is TRBV5-1, the J call TRBJ2-5; the D gene is possibly TRBD1 (5 bases). CDR1 is SGHRS and CDR2 is YFSETQ in the germline V gene. Trimming took 5 bases from V and 2 from J, leaving 13 bases between them. This CDR3 contains 14 residues. The CDR3 region is CASRNATGQETQYF. Written as DNA, the CDR3 is TGCGCCAGCAGAAATGCCACAGGACAAGAGACCCAGTACTTC.

The V and J genes are TRBV7-6 and TRBJ1-3; the D is unclear. Per the germline V gene, CDR1 is SGHVS and CDR2 is FNYEAQ. Trimming stripped 1 base from V and 1 base from J, with 11 bases between. This CDR3 is 16 amino acids long. The CDR3 nucleotides read TGTGCCAGCAGCTTAGAGCCGGGCACTTCTGGAAACACCATATATTTT. Its translation: CASSLEPGTSGNTIYF.

This clonotype was counted only a few times. CDR3 region: CASSSMAGGRNEQFF. CDR3 in DNA: TGTGCCAGCAGTTCGATGGCGGGAGGTAGAAATGAGCAGTTCTTC. The chain uses TRBV27 and TRBJ2-1; 8 bases map to TRBD2. The V gene's germline CDR1 is MNHEY and CDR2 SMNVEV (reference sequence). The CDR3 length is 15 residues. The V gene end was trimmed by 4 bases and the J gene end by 7 bases; junction bases not matched to a gene: 9.

This clonotype came up a few times. The V call is TRBV20-1, the J call TRBJ2-1; no clear D. The CDR3 has 10 residues. V lost 3 bases to trimming and J lost 8 bases, with 5 bases between them. Germline values: CDR1 DFQATT, CDR2 SNEGSKA (reference sequence). The CDR3 nucleotides read TGCAGTGCTAGTCTGTATGAGCAGTTCTTC. Translation gives CSASLYEQFF.

This chain connects TRBV5-1 to TRBJ1-6, with D perhaps TRBD1 (6 bases). There are 14 residues in the CDR3. V was trimmed by 0 bases and J by 6 bases, leaving 7 bases between them. CDR1 and CDR2 (germline): SGHRS, YFSETQ. CDR3 coding DNA: TGCGCCAGCAGCTTGGAGGGGGTTAATTCACCCCTCCACTTT. As protein: CASSLEGVNSPLHF. Full variable domain (outside the CDR3, taken from reference TRBV5-1 and TRBJ1-6): KAGVTQTPRYLIKTRGQQVTLSCSPISGHRSVSWYQQTPGQGLQFLFEYFSETQRNKGNFPGRFSGRQFSNSRSEMNVSTLELGDSALYLCASSLEGVNSPLHFGNGTRLTVT.

This clonotype appeared a few times. The V and J genes are TRBV20-1 and TRBJ2-1; 11 nucleotides agree with TRBD2. CDR1 and CDR2 from the germline V gene are DFQATT and SNEGSKA (reference sequence). The CDR3 loop spans 14 amino acids. V lost 6 bases to trimming and J lost 9 bases; unmatched junction nucleotides: 10. The CDR3 DNA reads as TGCAGTGCCAACCAACTAGCGGGAGTGGGTGAGCAGTTCTTC. The encoded protein is CSANQLAGVGEQFF.

The chain recombines TRBV12-3 or TRBV12-4 with TRBJ1-2; 12 bases are shared with TRBD1. This CDR3 is 16 amino acids long. After removal of 6 bases from V and 4 bases from J, the junction contained 9 bases not matched to a gene. CDR3 sequence: CASSRDRGRTAYGYTF. The CDR3 nucleotides are TGTGCCAGCAGCCGGGACAGGGGGCGCACGGCCTATGGCTACACCTTC.

This chain connects TRBV7-7 to TRBJ2-2; 10 nucleotides line up with TRBD2. The CDR3 is 16 residues long. Germline V gene data show CDR1 as SSHAT and CDR2 as FNYEAQ (reference sequence). DNA for the CDR3: TGTGCTAGCGGTCTGCTAGCGGGGGAGGGCACCGGGGAGCTGTTTTTT. It codes for CASGLLAGEGTGELFF.

This clonotype turned up a few times. The V and J genes are TRBV12-3 or TRBV12-4 and TRBJ2-7, with D unresolved. The CDR3 extends over 15 amino acids. V lost 7 bases to trimming and J lost 1 base, with 17 bases between them. The CDR3 spells CASTHPPSSSYEQYF. The CDR3 region has the DNA TGTGCCAGCACCCATCCCCCCAGCTCGTCCTACGAGCAGTACTTC.

At least ten counts were recorded for this clonotype. V is TRBV12-3 or TRBV12-4 and J is TRBJ2-7; D is possibly TRBD1 (6 bases). The length of the CDR3 is 12 residues. V was clipped by 5 bases and J by 4 bases, with 9 bases between them. The CDR3 protein is CASSDRPYEQYF. In DNA form, the CDR3 reads TGTGCCAGCAGTGACAGGCCTTACGAGCAGTACTTC.

Only one count was recorded for this clonotype. The rearrangement joins TRBV30 to TRBJ2-2, with D perhaps matching TRBD2 (6 bases). Germline V CDR1 and CDR2: GTSNPN, SVGIG (reference sequence). V lost 3 bases to trimming and J lost 4 bases, with 12 bases between them. This CDR3 comprises 14 residues. The CDR3 loop reads CAWSWEAGTGELFF. Here the CDR3 DNA reads TGTGCCTGGAGCTGGGAGGCGGGCACCGGGGAGCTGTTTTTT.

This clonotype was counted a few times. The J gene is TRBJ2-2, the V gene TRBV29-1; D ambiguous. Germline assignment: CDR1 SQVTM and CDR2 ANQGSEA. The CDR3 covers 13 residues. V shed 4 bases and J shed 7 bases, with 13 bases lying between them. The CDR3 region is CSVGSGIGGELFF. The CDR3 bases are TGCAGCGTTGGGTCCGGAATTGGCGGGGAGCTGTTTTTT.

This clonotype was counted only a few times. This sequence joins TRBV14 and TRBJ2-1; D may match TRBD1 or TRBD2 (5 bases each). This CDR3 is 14 amino acids long. V lost 3 bases, J lost 9 bases, and 15 bases lay in between. Looked up from germline, CDR1 is SGHDN and CDR2 is FVKESK. CDR3 DNA: TGTGCCAGCAGCCAGGAGATATCGGGGACTGAGCAGTTCTTC. Translating it yields CASSQEISGTEQFF. Full variable domain (missing parts from reference TRBV14 and TRBJ2-1): EAGVTQFPSHSVIEKGQTVTLRCDPISGHDNLYWYRRVMGKEIKFLLHFVKESKQDESGMPNNRFLAERTGGTYSTLKVQPAELEDSGVYFCASSQEISGTEQFFGPGTRLTVL.

V and J are TRBV13 and TRBJ2-3; D gene ambiguous. CDR1 is PRHDT and CDR2 is FYEKMQ in the germline V gene (reference sequence). The V end was cut by 5 bases, the J end by 6 bases, with 18 bases between. This CDR3 is built from 15 residues. CDR3 loop: CASSAPWPDRDTQYF. CDR3 nucleotide sequence: TGTGCCAGCAGCGCACCTTGGCCGGATCGGGATACGCAGTATTTT.

This clonotype has more than one count but fewer than ten. V is TRBV6-2 or TRBV6-3 and J is TRBJ2-1; D is perhaps TRBD2 (5 bases). Germline CDR1 MNHEY, CDR2 SVGEGT. The CDR3 is 16 residues long. V lost 8 bases and J lost 0, with 17 bases in between. The CDR3 sequence: CASQRAGAVSYNEQFF. CDR3 DNA: TGTGCCAGCCAGAGGGCAGGAGCCGTCTCCTACAATGAGCAGTTCTTC.

As for this clonotype: This CDR3 fails to terminate in the conserved phenylalanine or tryptophan, so it likely reflects a read error. The chain carries TRBV10-3 and TRBJ1-1, with D tentatively TRBD1 (5 bases). This CDR3 region has 11 residues. Germline loops: CDR1 ENHRY, CDR2 SYGVKD. V lost 9 bases, J lost 4 bases, and 9 bases lay in between. CDR3 sequence: CAIRDGTEAFS. DNA of the CDR3: TGTGCCATTAGGGACGGCACTGAAGCTTTCTCT.

This chain connects TRBV4-1 to TRBJ2-7, with no clear D. Germline V gives CDR1 MGHRA, CDR2 YSYEKL. The CDR3 is made up of 15 amino acids. Trimming cost V 6 bases and J 3 bases, with 18 bases left between them. CDR3 in amino acids: CASSTLARPDYEQYF. The CDR3 nucleotides read TGCGCCAGCAGTACTCTGGCCCGACCAGACTACGAGCAGTACTTC.

The V gene is TRBV9, the J gene TRBJ2-2; D gene unclear. The CDR3 is 16 residues long. Per germline, CDR1 SGDLS and CDR2 YYNGEE. V was trimmed by 4 bases and J by 9 bases, leaving 22 bases between them. This CDR3 is CASSPAKGLEPRELFF. The CDR3 DNA reads TGTGCCAGCAGCCCGGCAAAGGGCCTGGAACCCAGGGAGCTGTTTTTT.

This clonotype was counted only a few times. The V and J genes are TRBV9 and TRBJ2-7; the match to TRBD2 covers 8 bases. The CDR3 totals 15 residues. Trimming took 4 bases from V and 1 from J; bases not matched to a gene: 7. The germline V gene has CDR1 SGDLS and CDR2 YYNGEE. CDR3: CASSTGGDLSYEQYF. The CDR3 DNA is TGTGCCAGCAGCACCGGGGGGGACTTGTCCTACGAGCAGTACTTC.

This clonotype appeared a few times. The V and J genes are TRBV5-5 and TRBJ2-4, with D hard to call. This CDR3 is 14 amino acids long. V shed 1 base and J shed 5 bases, with 10 bases lying between them. Germline loops: CDR1 SGHKS, CDR2 YYEKEE (reference sequence). CDR3 amino acids: CASSLSLWENIQYF. CDR3 in DNA: TGTGCCAGCAGCTTGTCCCTCTGGGAAAACATTCAGTACTTC.